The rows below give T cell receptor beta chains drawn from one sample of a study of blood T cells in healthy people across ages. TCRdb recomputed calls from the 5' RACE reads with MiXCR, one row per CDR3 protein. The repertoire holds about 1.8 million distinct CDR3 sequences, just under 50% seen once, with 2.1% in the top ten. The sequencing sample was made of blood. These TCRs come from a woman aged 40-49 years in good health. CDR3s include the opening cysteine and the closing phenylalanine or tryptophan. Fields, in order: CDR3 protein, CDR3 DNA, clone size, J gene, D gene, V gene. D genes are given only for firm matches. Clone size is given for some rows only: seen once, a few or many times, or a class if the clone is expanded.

CDR3: CASSGDRDGETQYF
DNA: TGCGCCAGCAGCGGGGACAGGGATGGGGAGACCCAGTACTTC
size: .
J: TRBJ2-5
D: TRBD1
V: TRBV5-1

CDR3: CASSQGGNNQPQHF
DNA: TGTGCCAGCAGCCAGGGTGGGAACAATCAGCCCCAGCATTTT
size: .
J: TRBJ1-5
D: .
V: TRBV3-1

CDR3: CASSYVPLWDVGSTGTQYF
DNA: TGTGCCAGCAGTTACGTTCCCCTCTGGGATGTGGGGAGTACCGGGACCCAGTACTTC
size: .
J: TRBJ2-5
D: .
V: TRBV6-2/TRBV6-3

CDR3: CAWSPRLANEQFF
DNA: TGTGCCTGGAGTCCCCGACTAGCCAATGAGCAGTTCTTC
size: .
J: TRBJ2-1
D: TRBD2
V: TRBV30

CDR3: CASSLDRSSPLHF
DNA: TGTGCCAGCAGCTTGGACAGGTCATCACCCCTCCACTTT
size: once
J: TRBJ1-6
D: .
V: TRBV5-5

CDR3: CATSRDGADTQYF
DNA: TGTGCCACCAGCAGAGATGGGGCAGATACGCAGTATTTT
size: .
J: TRBJ2-3
D: .
V: TRBV15

CDR3: CASKEGLDNEQFF
DNA: TGCGCCAGCAAGGAGGGGCTCGACAATGAGCAGTTCTTC
size: .
J: TRBJ2-1
D: .
V: TRBV5-1

CDR3: CASSSPGGGYSTDTQYF
DNA: TGTGCCAGCAGCTCCCCCGGTGGGGGTTATAGCACAGATACGCAGTATTTT
size: .
J: TRBJ2-3
D: .
V: TRBV7-9

CDR3: CASSLNVYRNNEQFF
DNA: TGTGCCAGCAGCTTAAATGTGTACAGGAACAATGAGCAGTTCTTC
size: .
J: TRBJ2-1
D: .
V: TRBV11-2

CDR3: CASSLAKGAPSQINYGYTF
DNA: TGTGCCAGCAGCTTAGCGAAGGGGGCCCCCTCGCAAATTAACTATGGCTACACCTTC
size: .
J: TRBJ1-2
D: TRBD1
V: TRBV7-2

CDR3: CASSLDASGGETQYF
DNA: TGTGCCAGCAGCTTAGACGCTAGCGGGGGCGAGACCCAGTACTTC
size: .
J: TRBJ2-5
D: TRBD2
V: TRBV7-6

CDR3: CASSRAGSYEQYF
DNA: TGTGCCAGCAGTCGTGCGGGCTCCTACGAGCAGTACTTC
size: many
J: TRBJ2-7
D: .
V: TRBV6-2/TRBV6-3

CDR3: CSATERGRSTDTQYF
DNA: TGCAGTGCTACTGAGCGGGGGCGAAGCACAGATACGCAGTATTTT
size: .
J: TRBJ2-3
D: TRBD2
V: TRBV20-1

CDR3: CASSPDRTGGFRETQYF
DNA: TGTGCCAGCAGCCCAGATAGGACAGGGGGCTTCCGGGAGACCCAGTACTTC
size: .
J: TRBJ2-5
D: TRBD1
V: TRBV5-4

CDR3: CSAIKGQVPYEQYF
DNA: TGCAGTGCTATTAAGGGACAGGTACCCTACGAGCAGTACTTC
size: .
J: TRBJ2-7
D: TRBD1
V: TRBV20-1

CDR3: CASSPGVGVGDTQYF
DNA: TGCGCCAGCAGCCCCGGGGTAGGGGTTGGAGATACGCAGTATTTT
size: few
J: TRBJ2-3
D: .
V: TRBV4-1

CDR3: CASSQWRTGDEKLFF
DNA: TGCGCCAGCAGCCAGTGGAGGACAGGGGATGAAAAACTGTTTTTT
size: .
J: TRBJ1-4
D: TRBD1
V: TRBV4-3

CDR3: CSASLGTGRNTEAFF
DNA: TGCAGTGCTAGTCTAGGGACAGGGAGGAACACTGAAGCTTTCTTT
size: .
J: TRBJ1-1
D: TRBD1
V: TRBV20-1